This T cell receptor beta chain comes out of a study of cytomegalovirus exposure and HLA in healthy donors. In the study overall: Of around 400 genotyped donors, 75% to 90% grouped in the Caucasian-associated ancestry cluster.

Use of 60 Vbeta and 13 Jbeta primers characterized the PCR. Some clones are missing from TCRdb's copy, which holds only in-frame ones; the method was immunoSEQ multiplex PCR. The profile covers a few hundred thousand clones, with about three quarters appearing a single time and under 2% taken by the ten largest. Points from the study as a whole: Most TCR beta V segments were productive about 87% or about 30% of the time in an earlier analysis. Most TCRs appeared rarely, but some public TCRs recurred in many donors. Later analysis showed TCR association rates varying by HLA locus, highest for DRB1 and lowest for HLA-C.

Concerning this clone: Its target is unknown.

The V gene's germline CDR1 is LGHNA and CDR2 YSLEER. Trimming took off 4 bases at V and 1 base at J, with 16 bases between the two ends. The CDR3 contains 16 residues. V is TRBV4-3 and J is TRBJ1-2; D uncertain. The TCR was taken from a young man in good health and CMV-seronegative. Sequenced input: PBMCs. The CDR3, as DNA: TGCGCCAGCAGCCCCCCTGGCGCGGCGTTTAACTATGGCTACACCTTC. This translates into CASSPPGAAFNYGYTF.